This T cell receptor beta chain emerged from a study of CD4 and CD8 cells across lung adenocarcinoma regions (dated by TCRdb to the late 2010s). With regard to the full study: The study examined intratumor heterogeneity of the T cell receptor repertoire by comparing tumor centers with tumor margins.

This clonotype turned up a few times. It lacks a known antigen. Base quality data are lacking; no much larger clone is found one base away. The junction shows trimming of 1 base on V and 2 bases on J, plus 10 bases between the germline ends. According to the germline V gene, CDR1 reads SGHTA and CDR2 reads FQGNSA. From its cysteine to its phenylalanine, the CDR3 spans 15 amino acids. Only CDR3 DNA is held: 45 bases, read in frame from base 1. The library was made by PCR. For sequencing, a HiSeq X Ten was employed. In TCRdb, the public reads were trimmed at Q25 with fastp and aligned with MiXCR, with productive beta chains retained. Here each entry gathers all rows of one CDR3 protein and keeps the most common genes and DNA. This sample has some 20,000 distinct CDR3 sequences in its table, and 54% of those were observed once. Under 25% of the sample lies in the top ten. The donors were patients who had localized lung adenocarcinoma, which is a subtype of non-small cell lung cancer. These samples came from the centers of localized lung adenocarcinomas. CD8+ T cells from tumor tissue were profiled separately from CD4+ T cells for TCR repertoire analysis.

The chain couples TRBV7-2 to TRBJ2-3; the D gene remains uncertain. This sequence originates from a female donor with lung adenocarcinoma. The CD4 and CD8 labels of this study may be unreliable. The specimen was CD8+ T cells from the center of a lung tumor. This specimen's cell subset or site label, per the study, means: tumor center region. The DNA sequence follows: TGTGCCAGCAGCTTAGTATCGGGTTACACAGATACGCAGTATTTT. Translated, it reads CASSLVSGYTDTQYF.